This T cell receptor beta chain was obtained from a study of molecular identifiers for immune sequencing clone quantification. Study context: Replicate RNA came from approximately 20,000 or 100,000 naive CD8 cells and was split five ways, and four parts were sequenced. Findings and caveats of the study: Whereas naive cells kept under 1% of molecules in clones above 20 RNA copies, such clones held over 97% in effectors.

As previously described, bulk TCR libraries were made using listed TCR primers. MiXCR, run by TCRdb on the PCR reads, gives a single entry per CDR3 protein. The sample holds about 640,000 distinct CDR3 sequences, about 20% seen once. The germline V gene encodes CDR1 LGHNT and CDR2 FRNRAP. V lost 4 bases, J lost 5 bases, and 15 bases lay in between. CDR3 length equals 15 residues. This clonotype has ten or more counts. Antigen: not known. The receptor was derived from a human donor in good health. Some libraries in this study had Jurkat cell RNA spiked in. The sequenced material came from naive CD8+ T cells from blood, with Jurkat cell RNA spiked in. Subset in this sample: FACS-sorted CD8+CD4-CCR7+CD45RA+ naive T cells. This chain links TRBV12-5 with TRBJ1-5; perhaps TRBD1 as D (6 bases). CDR3 sequence (DNA): TGTGCTAGTGGTTCGGAGGGGACATTTTATCAGCCCCAGCATTTT. Translating gives CASGSEGTFYQPQHF.